Shown below are 18 T cell receptor beta chains from a single sample sequenced in a study of T-cell memory formation after mild COVID-19. TCRdb reprocessed the 5' RACE reads with MiXCR, giving one entry per CDR3 protein. The table lists over 450,000 distinct CDR3 sequences, over 20% of them singletons. Sequencing was carried out using PBMCs or a T cell subset sorted from them (not recorded which). These receptor sequences come from an adult woman who had mild COVID-19 (a few samples of this study predate the infection). Cell type and time point are not known.

This clonotype showed up just a few times. The V call is TRBV6-5, the J call TRBJ1-3; TRBD1 might be the D (5 bases). The germline V and J ends were trimmed by 2 bases and 3 bases, with 17 bases remaining between them. The CDR3 covers 17 residues. CDR1 and CDR2 from the germline V gene are MNHEY and SVGAGI. CDR3 residues: CASSYGARASDGNTIYF. The DNA of the CDR3 is TGTGCCAGCAGTTACGGGGCGAGGGCTTCGGATGGAAACACCATATATTTT.

This clonotype was seen at least ten times. The V call is TRBV4-2, the J call TRBJ2-5, with D unresolved. CDR3 length: 14 amino acids. CDR1 LGHNA and CDR2 YNFKEQ come from the germline V gene. Trimming took 4 bases from V and 1 from J, leaving 10 bases between them. CDR3 in amino acids: CASSLSDVQETQYF. The CDR3 DNA sequence: TGTGCCAGCAGCCTATCGGACGTCCAAGAGACCCAGTACTTC.

This clonotype was counted a few times. The chain links TRBV5-6 to TRBJ1-6, with 7 bases lining up with TRBD1. The CDR3 contains 16 residues. The germline V gene has CDR1 SGHDT and CDR2 YYEEEE. With V trimmed by 2 bases and J by 3 bases, 5 bases remained unmatched. The CDR3 loop reads CASSFERDSYNSPLHF. In DNA, the CDR3 is TGTGCCAGCAGCTTCGAAAGGGACAGCTATAATTCACCCCTCCACTTT.

The chain employs TRBV10-3 and TRBJ2-3; D ambiguous. CDR1 and CDR2 from the germline V gene are ENHRY and SYGVKD. CDR3 size: 12 residues. The CDR3 loop reads CASRTPADTQYF. The CDR3 nucleotides read TGTGCTTCGCGGACCCCGGCAGATACGCAGTATTTT.

This clonotype appeared many times. V usage is TRBV29-1 and J usage is TRBJ2-5; a possible D gene is TRBD1 (6 bases). CDR3 length: 13 residues. Germline CDR1 and CDR2: SQVTM and ANQGSEA. Trimming stripped 4 bases from V and 9 bases from J, with 18 bases between. The CDR3 DNA is TGCAGCGTTGTAGGAAAAGGGGGTTGGGCCCAGTACTTC. It is translated as CSVVGKGGWAQYF.

This clonotype was counted a few times. This chain links TRBV7-6 with TRBJ2-6; 11 nucleotides match TRBD2. The CDR3 consists of 21 residues. V was clipped by 3 bases and J by 0 bases; unmatched bases: 13. CDR1 is SGHVS, CDR2 FNYEAQ, per germline. The CDR3 sequence is CASSLGWLAGGPSSGANVLTF. In DNA form, the CDR3 reads TGTGCCAGCAGCTTGGGATGGCTAGCGGGGGGTCCAAGCTCTGGGGCCAACGTCCTGACTTTC. Together with reference TRBV7-6 and TRBJ2-6, the CDR3 gives the full variable domain: GAGVSQSPRYKVTKRGQDVALRCDPISGHVSLYWYRQALGQGPEFLTYFNYEAQQDKSGLPNDRFSAERPEGSISTLTIQRTEQRDSAMYRCASSLGWLAGGPSSGANVLTFGAGSRLTVL.

This clonotype was observed a handful of times. The chain links TRBV24-1 to TRBJ2-1; D unresolved. Trimming pared 1 base from V and 4 bases from J, leaving 7 bases between. The CDR3 is made up of 14 amino acids. CDR1 is KGHDR, CDR2 SFDVKD, per germline. The CDR3 is CATSDFENYNEQFF. CDR3 DNA sequence: TGTGCCACCAGTGATTTCGAGAATTACAATGAGCAGTTCTTC.

The V gene is TRBV24-1, the J gene TRBJ1-2; 9 bases match TRBD1. The germline gives CDR1 KGHDR, CDR2 SFDVKD. The ends lost 3 bases at V and 5 bases at J; junction bases unmatched: 6. This CDR3 contains 15 residues. The chain's CDR3 is CATSDGTGYSYGYTF. Here the CDR3 DNA reads TGTGCCACCAGTGATGGGACAGGGTATTCGTATGGCTACACCTTC.

This clonotype was counted between two and nine times. The chain couples TRBV24-1 to TRBJ2-1; 7 bases agree with TRBD2. V shed 2 bases, J shed 2 bases, and the junction held 2 bases outside the gene matches. The CDR3 is 15 amino acids. CDR1 and CDR2 (germline): KGHDR, SFDVKD. CDR3 sequence: CATSDWGTTYNEQFF. The CDR3 DNA reads as TGTGCCACCAGTGATTGGGGGACTACCTACAATGAGCAGTTCTTC.

This clonotype was counted many times. J is TRBJ2-5 and V is TRBV5-6, with 7 nucleotides matching TRBD2. CDR1 is SGHDT, CDR2 YYEEEE, per germline. Germline trimming cut 2 bases from V and 4 bases from J; bases unmatched to any gene: 2. The CDR3 covers 13 residues. The chain's CDR3 is CASSFGLVETQYF. CDR3 bases: TGTGCCAGCAGCTTTGGACTAGTAGAGACCCAGTACTTC.

The CDR3 nucleotides are TGTGCCAGGGACCTTAGGGGCTCTACTGAAGCTTTCTTT. Its translation: CARDLRGSTEAFF. The chain has TRBV7-8 and TRBJ1-1, with D possibly matching TRBD1 (5 bases). V lost 9 bases and J lost 5, with 16 bases in between. In germline, CDR1 is SGHVS, CDR2 FQNEAQ. There are 13 residues in the CDR3.

The chain employs TRBV7-2 and TRBJ1-6; maybe TRBD1 (6 bases). Looked up from germline, CDR1 is SGHTA and CDR2 is FQGNSA. V was clipped by 2 bases and J by 9 bases, with 8 bases between them. This CDR3 contains 13 residues. The CDR3 DNA follows: TGTGCCAGCAGCTTACGGACAGCTTCACCCCTCCACTTT. Protein sequence: CASSLRTASPLHF.

This chain links TRBV7-9 with TRBJ1-1, with a tentative D call TRBD1 (5 bases). The germline V gene encodes CDR1 SEHNR and CDR2 FQNEAQ (reference sequence). Trimming took 5 bases from V and 0 from J, leaving 10 bases between them. This CDR3 has 14 residues. The CDR3 DNA reads TGTGCCAGCAGCCACGGGGGAATGAACACTGAAGCTTTCTTT. Amino acid sequence: CASSHGGMNTEAFF.

In its sample, this clonotype was seen a few times. The chain recombines TRBV7-2 with TRBJ2-7, with 10 bases fitting TRBD2. V was pared by 1 base and J by 2 bases, with 8 bases of the junction left unmatched. The CDR3 has 17 residues. Germline CDR1 SGHTA, CDR2 FQGNSA. The CDR3 loop reads CASSLDRLAGRTYEQYF. For the CDR3, the DNA is TGTGCCAGCAGCTTAGACAGACTAGCGGGTCGAACCTACGAGCAGTACTTC.

This chain connects TRBV12-3 or TRBV12-4 to TRBJ1-1, with D possibly matching TRBD1 (6 bases). The CDR3 is 14 residues long. Deletions cut 6 bases from V and 4 bases from J, with 15 bases between. CDR3 in amino acids: CASSQKVGATEAFF. CDR3 DNA: TGTGCCAGCAGCCAAAAGGTGGGGGCCACTGAAGCTTTCTTT.

This clonotype has just a few counts. The chain couples TRBV6-2 or TRBV6-3 to TRBJ1-1, with 7 bases matching TRBD1. This CDR3 has 15 amino acids. The V and J ends lost 0 bases and 3 bases, in that order; junction bases with no gene match: 4. CDR1 and CDR2 (germline): MNHEY, SVGEGT. DNA for the CDR3: TGTGCCAGCAGTTACTCGGAGGGGGCGGACACTGAAGCTTTCTTT. It translates to CASSYSEGADTEAFF.

CDR3 sequence (DNA): TGTGCCTGGAGTGTTCTAAGACAGGGAGCATGGGTGACTGAAGCTTTCTTT. It yields the protein CAWSVLRQGAWVTEAFF. The chain has TRBV30 and TRBJ1-1; 7 positions agree with TRBD1. V trimming: 0 bases; J trimming: 5 bases; junction bases outside the gene matches: 15. This CDR3 has 17 amino acids. CDR1 and CDR2 from the germline V gene are GTSNPN and SVGIG (reference sequence).

In its sample, this clonotype was seen a few times. The chain links TRBV13 to TRBJ2-7, with 7 nucleotides matching TRBD1. This CDR3 region has 14 residues. CDR1 is PRHDT, CDR2 FYEKMQ, per germline (reference sequence). After removal of 5 bases from V and 4 bases from J, the junction contained 8 bases not matched to a gene. The CDR3 spells CASSQKAGGYEQYF. The CDR3 DNA reads as TGTGCCAGCAGCCAAAAGGCAGGGGGATACGAGCAGTACTTC.